This is a list of T cell receptor beta chains from one sample in a study of shared clonotypes between healthy human individuals. Sequencing used immunoSEQ multiplex PCR; TCRdb keeps in-frame clones, though not all of them. The sample lists about 110,000 clones; 55% to 70% were seen once. Sequencing used memory CD8+ T cells sorted from blood. Every receptor here comes from a woman aged 30 to 39 in good health. The CDR3 runs from the conserved cysteine through the conserved F or W. D genes are given only for firm matches. Only part of the rows carry a size: once, few, many, or a class if the clone is expanded.

TRBD2 TRBJ2-3 once TRBV7-4 CASSLEGGRPPPDTQYF TGTGCCAGCAGCTTAGAGGGCGGGAGACCCCCCCCAGATACGCAGTATTTT
. TRBJ2-5 few TRBV29-1 CSVGVEDQYF TGCAGCGTTGGGGTGGAGGACCAGTACTTC
TRBD2 TRBJ2-7 many TRBV27 CASSFTSGREQYF TGTGCCAGCAGTTTCACTAGCGGGAGGGAGCAGTACTTC
. TRBJ1-1 once TRBV4-1 CASSQVRAGEAFF TGCGCCAGCAGCCAAGTTCGGGCAGGTGAAGCTTTCTTT
. TRBJ1-1 . TRBV4-1 CASSHLGGTEAFF TGCGCCAGCAGCCACCTTGGGGGCACTGAAGCTTTCTTT
. TRBJ2-1 . TRBV13 CASSRLFYEQFF TGTGCCAGCAGCAGGTTGTTCTATGAGCAGTTCTTC
TRBD1 TRBJ1-5 . TRBV27 CASSFFPPNRGTGNQPQHF TGTGCCAGCAGTTTCTTTCCCCCTAACAGGGGAACGGGCAATCAGCCCCAGCATTTT
TRBD2 TRBJ2-1 once TRBV30 CAWSGAGQNEQFF TGTGCCTGGAGTGGAGCGGGGCAAAATGAGCAGTTCTTC
TRBD2 TRBJ2-7 once TRBV5-1 CASSRTGTSGSYEQYF TGCGCCAGCAGCCGAACCGGGACTAGCGGCTCCTACGAGCAGTACTTC
TRBD1 TRBJ2-2 once TRBV28 CASRPRDRGTTGELFF TGTGCCAGCAGGCCCCGGGACAGGGGTACCACCGGGGAGCTGTTTTTT
. TRBJ1-4 . TRBV11-1 CASSSNRRNEKLFF TGTGCCAGCAGCTCAAACAGACGAAATGAAAAACTGTTTTTT
. TRBJ2-7 . TRBV5-1 CASRTPADSYEQYF TGCGCCAGCAGAACGCCGGCAGACTCCTACGAGCAGTACTTC
. TRBJ1-1 . TRBV28 CASRTGLEDTEAFF TGTGCCAGCAGGACAGGTTTAGAAGACACTGAAGCTTTCTTT
TRBD2 TRBJ2-6 . TRBV28 CASSTSRGVGRSSGANVLTF TGTGCCAGCAGTACCTCCCGGGGGGTAGGGCGCTCCTCTGGGGCCAACGTCCTGACTTTC
. TRBJ2-1 . TRBV10-3 CAISERDEGRSSYNEQFF TGTGCCATCAGTGAGAGGGATGAAGGGCGGAGCTCCTACAATGAGCAGTTCTTC
. TRBJ2-3 . TRBV9 CASSVGGGSDTQYF TGTGCCAGCAGCGTAGGAGGGGGATCAGATACGCAGTATTTT
. TRBJ2-7 few TRBV9 CASSAEGSPYEQYF TGTGCCAGCAGCGCGGAGGGGTCCCCCTACGAGCAGTACTTC
. TRBJ2-7 once TRBV4-1 CASSQDLFGTWGLSYEQYF TGCGCCAGCAGCCAAGATCTCTTTGGTACGTGGGGGCTCTCCTACGAGCAGTACTTC
TRBD1 TRBJ2-1 few TRBV6-1 CASSEEPTGGNEQFF TGTGCCAGCAGTGAAGAGCCGACAGGGGGTAATGAGCAGTTCTTC
. TRBJ1-4 . TRBV5-1 CASSPVSTNEKLFF TGCGCCAGCAGCCCAGTTTCAACTAATGAAAAACTGTTTTTT
. TRBJ1-1 . TRBV19 CASSTGRGGTEAFF TGTGCCAGTAGTACGGGACGCGGGGGCACTGAAGCTTTCTTT
TRBD1 TRBJ2-1 . TRBV7-8 CASSPRDRAVNEQFF TGTGCCAGCAGCCCCCGGGACAGGGCCGTCAATGAGCAGTTCTTC
TRBD2 TRBJ2-7 . TRBV5-8 CASSSKRGLAGSYEQYF TGTGCCAGCAGCTCCAAACGAGGGCTAGCGGGCTCCTACGAGCAGTACTTC
TRBD2 TRBJ2-1 . TRBV16 CASSQYQAGGRNEQFF TGTGCCAGCAGCCAGTACCAAGCGGGAGGGAGGAATGAGCAGTTCTTC
TRBD2 TRBJ2-3 . TRBV11-2 CASSLGLAGGPGTDTQYF TGTGCCAGCAGCCTCGGACTAGCGGGAGGGCCCGGCACAGATACGCAGTATTTT
. TRBJ2-7 few TRBV7-9 CASSFPNSYEQYF TGTGCCAGCAGCTTCCCCAACTCCTACGAGCAGTACTTC
TRBD2 TRBJ2-1 . TRBV28 CASSPIGSGSENEQFF TGTGCCAGCAGTCCAATAGGAAGCGGGAGTGAAAATGAGCAGTTCTTC
. TRBJ2-1 . TRBV29-1 CSVDGQGTNEQFF TGCAGCGTTGATGGGCAGGGGACCAATGAGCAGTTCTTC
. TRBJ2-5 . TRBV5-4 CASSLDSQETQYF TGTGCCAGCAGCTTGGACAGCCAAGAGACCCAGTACTTC
. TRBJ2-3 . TRBV18 CASSPGQDTQYF TGTGCCAGCTCACCCGGTCAAGATACGCAGTATTTT
. TRBJ1-2 once TRBV6-4 CASSTLGGFYGYTF TGTGCCAGCAGTACCCTCGGGGGCTTCTATGGCTACACCTTC
. TRBJ2-6 . TRBV15 CATSPRGEANVLTF TGTGCCACCAGCCCTCGAGGGGAGGCCAACGTCCTGACTTTC
TRBD1 TRBJ1-5 . TRBV2 CASSQVKDRSLIDQPQHF TGTGCCAGCAGCCAAGTAAAGGACAGGAGTTTGATTGATCAGCCCCAGCATTTT
TRBD1 TRBJ1-3 . TRBV28 CATLTGGSGNTIYF TGTGCCACTTTAACAGGGGGCTCTGGAAACACCATATATTTT
TRBD2 TRBJ2-3 . TRBV7-6 CASSKEVAGGPFDTQYF TGTGCCAGCAGTAAAGAAGTGGCGGGAGGGCCTTTCGATACGCAGTATTTT
TRBD2 TRBJ2-5 once TRBV5-1 CASTYIAGGSPGETQYF TGCGCCAGCACATACATAGCGGGAGGGTCCCCGGGAGAGACCCAGTACTTC
TRBD2 TRBJ2-5 many TRBV4-2 CASSQDREGQETQYF TGTGCCAGCAGCCAAGATCGGGAGGGCCAAGAGACCCAGTACTTC
. TRBJ2-1 . TRBV30 CAWSVPPGRLQERWNEQFF TGTGCCTGGAGTGTACCCCCGGGACGGCTACAGGAGCGATGGAATGAGCAGTTCTTC
. TRBJ2-3 . TRBV6-5 CASSPPGSGQYF TGTGCCAGCAGCCCCCCGGGAAGTGGGCAGTATTTT
. TRBJ1-1 . TRBV5-1 CASSLAAGNTEAFF TGCGCCAGCAGCTTGGCAGCGGGGAACACTGAAGCTTTCTTT